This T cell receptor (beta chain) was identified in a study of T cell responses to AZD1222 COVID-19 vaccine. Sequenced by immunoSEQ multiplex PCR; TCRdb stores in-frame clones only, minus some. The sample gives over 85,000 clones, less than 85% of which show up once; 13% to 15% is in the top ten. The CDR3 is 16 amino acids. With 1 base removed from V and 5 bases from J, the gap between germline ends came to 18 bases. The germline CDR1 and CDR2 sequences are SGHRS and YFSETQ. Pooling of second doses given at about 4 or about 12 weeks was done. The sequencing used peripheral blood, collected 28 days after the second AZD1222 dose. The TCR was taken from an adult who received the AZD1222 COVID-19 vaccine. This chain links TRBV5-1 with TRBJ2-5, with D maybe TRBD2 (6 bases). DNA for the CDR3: TGCGCCAGCAGCTTGTTGGGGCGGGGTGCCGTCGAGACCCAGTACTTC. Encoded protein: CASSLLGRGAVETQYF.